The 14 T cell receptor beta chains reported below all come from one sample, sequenced in a study of molecular identifiers for immune sequencing clone quantification. Via MiXCR, TCRdb re-called the PCR reads, giving one row per CDR3 protein. The sample lists 38,000 or so distinct CDR3 sequences; about 18% were seen once. Source material: naive CD8+ T cells from blood, with Jurkat cell RNA spiked in. Subset specified: FACS-sorted CD8+CD4-CCR7+CD45RA+ naive T cells. All receptors derive from a human donor in good health. Some libraries in this study had Jurkat cell RNA spiked in.

In its sample, this clonotype was seen many times. The chain recombines TRBV12-3 or TRBV12-4 with TRBJ2-3; possible D gene TRBD1, 6 bases. V shed 7 bases and J shed 8 bases, with 22 bases lying between them. The CDR3 sequence is 15 residues long. CDR3 DNA: TGTGCCAGCAACCAACAGGGTACTTTCATCGGTACGCAGTATTTT. This gives the protein CASNQQGTFIGTQYF.

This clonotype was seen only a few times. V and J are TRBV29-1 and TRBJ2-7, with D possibly being TRBD2 (6 bases). This CDR3 has 12 amino acids. V was shortened by 6 bases and J by 4 bases, with 13 bases between the two germline ends. Germline V gene lookup returns CDR1 SQVTM and CDR2 ANQGSEA. CDR3 nucleotide sequence: TGCAGCGTCGGGGACTCCTTTTACGAGCAGTACTTC. This sequence encodes CSVGDSFYEQYF.

This clonotype occurred many times. V usage is TRBV15 and J usage is TRBJ2-7; the match to TRBD2 covers 13 bases. Germline V CDR1 and CDR2: LNHNV, YYDKDF (reference sequence). Unmatched junction bases numbered 5, after V lost 1 base and J lost 2 bases. CDR3 length equals 17 residues. CDR3: CATSRAPGTSGTYEQYF. The CDR3 DNA reads TGTGCCACCAGCAGAGCACCTGGGACTAGCGGGACCTACGAGCAGTACTTC.

This clonotype was seen ten or more times. The V and J genes are TRBV10-3 and TRBJ2-5; TRBD2 aligns across 8 bases. Germline CDR1 is ENHRY and CDR2 is SYGVKD. The CDR3 contains 10 residues. V gave up 10 bases and J gave up 5 bases; unmatched junction bases: 0. The CDR3, as DNA: TGTGCCACGGGAGGGGAGACCCAGTACTTC. Its protein product is CATGGETQYF.

This clonotype has at least ten counts. This chain joins TRBV7-2 and TRBJ2-1; 9 nucleotides line up with TRBD2. Germline V gene data show CDR1 as SGHTA and CDR2 as FQGNSA. This CDR3 region has 16 residues. V was clipped by 4 bases and J by 4 bases; unmatched bases: 8. Written as DNA, the CDR3 is TGTGCCAGCAGCTCACCACTAGCGGGCGCGTACAATGAGCAGTTCTTC. This sequence encodes CASSSPLAGAYNEQFF.

This clonotype appeared many times. The V and J genes are TRBV29-1 and TRBJ2-5; tentatively, D is TRBD2 (5 bases). With 6 bases removed from V and 9 bases from J, the gap between germline ends came to 14 bases. Germline V gene lookup returns CDR1 SQVTM and CDR2 ANQGSEA. The CDR3 has 11 amino acids. The CDR3 protein is CSVPLSGAQYF. As DNA, the CDR3 is TGCAGCGTCCCCCTTTCCGGGGCCCAGTACTTC.

This clonotype has a count of ten or more. This chain connects TRBV29-1 to TRBJ2-5; D is unclear. V lost 0 bases to trimming and J lost 1 base, with 9 bases between them. The CDR3 contains 14 residues. Germline values: CDR1 SQVTM, CDR2 ANQGSEA. CDR3 protein: CSVEEPGIQETQYF. DNA of the CDR3: TGCAGCGTTGAAGAGCCAGGAATCCAAGAGACCCAGTACTTC.

This clonotype has more than one count but fewer than ten. The chain employs TRBV7-9 and TRBJ1-5; D call uncertain. This CDR3 contains 12 residues. Trimming took 5 bases from V and 6 from J, leaving 8 bases between them. Germline values: CDR1 SEHNR, CDR2 FQNEAQ (reference sequence). The CDR3 nucleotides are TGTGCCAGCAGCCGGGCAGGTCAGCCCCAGCATTTT. It translates to CASSRAGQPQHF.

The rearrangement uses TRBV28 and TRBJ2-1; D unclear. The germline V gene encodes CDR1 MDHEN and CDR2 SYDVKM. The ends were cut back, 8 bases at V and 6 bases at J, with 11 bases in the middle. This CDR3 region has 12 residues. The CDR3: CASYHSANEQFF. The CDR3, as DNA: TGTGCCAGCTATCACAGCGCCAATGAGCAGTTCTTC.

This clonotype was counted ten times or more. V gene TRBV9 combines with J gene TRBJ2-1; perhaps TRBD2 as D (5 bases). The V gene's germline CDR1 is SGDLS and CDR2 YYNGEE. The CDR3 is 15 residues long. The V end was cut by 3 bases, the J end by 2 bases, with 12 bases between. The CDR3 loop is CASSGGRRPYNEQFF. As DNA, the CDR3 is TGTGCCAGCAGCGGCGGCCGGAGGCCCTACAATGAGCAGTTCTTC.

Ten or more counts support this clonotype. V and J are TRBV12-3 or TRBV12-4 and TRBJ2-7; 7 bases map to TRBD1. CDR3 length: 15 residues. The V and J ends lost 1 base and 2 bases, in that order; junction bases with no gene match: 5. This CDR3 reads CASSLEGAGAYEQYF. The CDR3 coding sequence is TGTGCCAGCAGTTTAGAGGGGGCTGGGGCCTACGAGCAGTACTTC.

This clonotype was detected ten times or more. The chain joins TRBV6-2 or TRBV6-3 to TRBJ1-5, with a possible D match to TRBD1 (6 bases). Germline V lookup: CDR1 MNHEY, CDR2 SVGEGT. Trimming shortened V by 7 bases and J by 9 bases, and 19 bases separated the two germline ends. This CDR3 is built from 14 residues. CDR3 in amino acids: CASTWSGGAWPQHF. The CDR3, as DNA: TGTGCCAGCACCTGGTCGGGGGGCGCGTGGCCCCAGCATTTT.

This clonotype appeared many times. This chain joins TRBV11-2 and TRBJ2-7, with D perhaps matching TRBD2 (5 bases). V was trimmed by 3 bases and J by 3 bases, leaving 9 bases between them. CDR3 length: 13 residues. Germline V CDR1 and CDR2: SGHAT, FQNNGV. The DNA for the CDR3 is TGTGCCAGCAGCTTCGGGGAAAGCTACGAGCAGTACTTC. This gives the protein CASSFGESYEQYF. The entire variable domain, with the rest obtained from reference TRBV11-2 and TRBJ2-7, is as follows: EAGVAQSPRYKIIEKRQSVAFWCNPISGHATLYWYQQILGQGPKLLIQFQNNGVVDDSQLPKDRFSAERLKGVDSTLKIQPAKLEDSAVYLCASSFGESYEQYFGPGTRLTVT.

The chain joins TRBV12-3 or TRBV12-4 to TRBJ1-5; tentative D call: TRBD1 (6 bases). V lost 6 bases to trimming and J lost 3 bases, with 21 bases between them. This CDR3 contains 17 residues. The CDR3 is CASSRTAGVYINQPQHF. CDR3 nucleotides: TGTGCCAGCAGCCGGACAGCCGGGGTCTATATCAATCAGCCCCAGCATTTT.